This T cell receptor beta chain was captured in a study of blood T cells in healthy people across ages. Findings of the study overall: Naive CD4+ cell counts and diversity both ran higher in long-lived than in aged donors.

To note about this clonotype: Its specificity is unknown.

The ends were cut back, 2 bases at V and 3 bases at J, with 11 bases in the middle. The V gene's germline CDR1 is SGHTA and CDR2 FQGNSA. The CDR3 spans 14 residues. For the second PCR, which ran for roughly 6 to 11 cycles, a sample-barcoded 5' primer and a J-beta primer mix were used. From the 5' RACE reads, TCRdb called clonotypes with MiXCR, one entry per CDR3 protein. The repertoire holds fewer than 2,000,000 distinct CDR3 sequences, with about two fifths as singletons. This chain links TRBV7-2 with TRBJ2-7; D uncertain. The sequence came from a human donor in good health. Sample: blood. CDR3 amino acids: CASSLHAPYYEQYF. The CDR3 nucleotides read TGTGCCAGCAGCTTACATGCTCCATACTACGAGCAGTACTTC.